These 27 T cell receptor beta chains originate from one sample sequenced in a study of cytomegalovirus exposure and HLA in healthy donors. The PCR ran on 60 Vbeta and 13 Jbeta primers. This table comes from immunoSEQ multiplex PCR, and its TCRdb copy is limited to in-frame clones, with some not included. The sample shows approximately 160,000 clones, about 79% of them seen only once. The sequenced material came from PBMCs. These receptors were obtained from a male donor in good health and CMV-seronegative.

The chain employs TRBV9 and TRBJ2-1, with 7 bases identical to TRBD2. Germline V gives CDR1 SGDLS, CDR2 YYNGEE. This CDR3 has 15 amino acids. V was clipped by 0 bases and J by 5 bases; unmatched bases: 5. The DNA of the CDR3 is TGTGCCAGCAGCGTAGAGGCGGGAGCCCACAATGAGCAGTTCTTC. Protein: CASSVEAGAHNEQFF.

The chain couples TRBV18 to TRBJ1-1, with a weak D call TRBD1 (5 bases). The V gene's germline CDR1 is KGHSH and CDR2 LQKENI. The CDR3 has 14 residues. V was trimmed by 6 bases and J by 1 base, leaving 12 bases between them. The CDR3 DNA follows: TGTGCCAGCTCGCAAAAAACAGGGAACACTGAAGCTTTCTTT. Translating gives CASSQKTGNTEAFF.

The rearrangement links TRBV25-1 to TRBJ1-4; D perhaps matches TRBD1 (5 bases). The CDR3 runs 14 residues. Trimming shortened V by 8 bases and J by 2 bases, and 12 bases separated the two germline ends. CDR1 MGHDK and CDR2 SYGVNS come from the germline V gene. This chain's CDR3 is CASGARGTNEKLFF. As DNA, the CDR3 is TGTGCCAGCGGTGCCCGGGGGACTAATGAAAAACTGTTTTTT. The whole variable domain, filled in from reference TRBV25-1 and TRBJ1-4, reads EADIYQTPRYLVIGTGKKITLECSQTMGHDKMYWYQQDPGMELHLIHYSYGVNSTEKGDLSSESTVSRIRTEHFPLTLESARPSHTSQYLCASGARGTNEKLFFGSGTQLSVL.

This clone was seen more than once but under ten times. The rearrangement joins TRBV18 to TRBJ2-6; D is perhaps TRBD2 (5 bases). This CDR3 is built from 15 residues. Germline CDR1 reads KGHSH; CDR2 reads LQKENI. The germline V and J ends were trimmed by 6 bases and 1 base, with 10 bases remaining between them. The DNA of the CDR3 is TGTGCCAGCTCGGGAGAGGATTCTGGGGCCAACGTCCTGACTTTC. Amino acids: CASSGEDSGANVLTF. The entire variable domain, with the rest obtained from reference TRBV18 and TRBJ2-6, is as follows: NAGVMQNPRHLVRRRGQEARLRCSPMKGHSHVYWYRQLPEEGLKFMVYLQKENIIDESGMPKERFSAEFPKEGPSILRIQQVVRGDSAAYFCASSGEDSGANVLTFGAGSRLTVL.

The V gene is TRBV30, the J gene TRBJ2-6, with 12 bases aligning to TRBD1. This CDR3 has 17 residues. Germline V gene lookup returns CDR1 GTSNPN and CDR2 SVGIG (reference sequence). J lost 1 base, V lost 7 bases, and 8 bases had no gene match. The CDR3 spells CASGGDRGPSGANVLTF. CDR3 nucleotide sequence: TGTGCCTCTGGGGGGGACAGGGGGCCTTCTGGGGCCAACGTCCTGACTTTC.

The chain links TRBV7-2 to TRBJ1-2, with TRBD1 identical over 9 bases. V dropped 1 base and J dropped 5; count of bases not matched to a gene: 5. Germline CDR1 SGHTA, CDR2 FQGNSA. CDR3 length: 15 residues. CDR3 nucleotide sequence: TGTGCCAGCAGCTTAGGGGGACAGGGAAAATATGGCTACACCTTC. Protein product: CASSLGGQGKYGYTF. The full variable domain, with the rest looked up from reference TRBV7-2 and TRBJ1-2, is GAGVSQSPSNKVTEKGKDVELRCDPISGHTALYWYRQSLGQGLEFLIYFQGNSAPDKSGLPSDRFSAERTGGSVSTLTIQRTQQEDSAVYLCASSLGGQGKYGYTFGSGTRLTVV.

This clone was observed once. V gene TRBV5-1 combines with J gene TRBJ1-1; 7 positions agree with TRBD1. J lost 3 bases, V lost 3 bases, and 11 bases had no gene match. Germline assignment: CDR1 SGHRS and CDR2 YFSETQ. The CDR3 is made up of 16 amino acids. CDR3 amino acids: CASSSYRQGWDTEAFF. In DNA form, the CDR3 reads TGCGCCAGCAGCTCCTACCGACAGGGCTGGGACACTGAAGCTTTCTTT.

This chain connects TRBV5-1 to TRBJ2-1; a possible D gene is TRBD2 (7 bases). The CDR3 consists of 17 residues. Per the germline V gene, CDR1 is SGHRS and CDR2 is YFSETQ. V was clipped by 0 bases and J by 0 bases, with 13 bases between them. CDR3: CASSLGGGGGSYNEQFF. In DNA, the CDR3 is TGCGCCAGCAGCTTGGGTGGCGGGGGCGGCTCCTACAATGAGCAGTTCTTC.

This clone has a single count. The rearrangement uses TRBV7-3 and TRBJ2-1, with 7 bases lining up with TRBD2. The CDR3 runs 12 residues. The ends lost 4 bases at V and 9 bases at J; junction bases unmatched: 3. The germline gives CDR1 SGHTA, CDR2 FQGTGA. Here the CDR3 reads CASSSWGGEQFF. In DNA form, the CDR3 reads TGTGCCAGCAGCTCCTGGGGGGGTGAGCAGTTCTTC.

The chain carries TRBV7-2 and TRBJ1-2; 9 bases align to TRBD1. Germline V gene sequence: CDR1 SGHTA, CDR2 FQGNSA. The CDR3 has 16 amino acids. Losses at the gene ends were 2 bases for V and 4 bases for J; bases not matched to a gene: 8. CDR3 sequence reads: CASSLRWDRDGYGYTF. The CDR3 region has the DNA TGTGCCAGCAGCTTAAGGTGGGACAGGGATGGCTATGGCTACACCTTC.

The rearrangement links TRBV6-5 to TRBJ2-1; 10 bases agree with TRBD1. Germline V CDR1 and CDR2: MNHEY, SVGAGI. The CDR3 is 15 amino acids. After removal of 3 bases from V and 5 bases from J, the junction contained 4 bases not matched to a gene. CDR3: CASSYRDRGHNEQFF. The CDR3 region has the DNA TGTGCCAGCAGTTATAGGGACAGGGGACACAATGAGCAGTTCTTC.

This chain connects TRBV7-2 to TRBJ2-3; 11 positions match TRBD2. The length of the CDR3 is 18 residues. Unmatched junction bases numbered 8, after V lost 1 base and J lost 2 bases. The germline gives CDR1 SGHTA, CDR2 FQGNSA. CDR3 bases: TGTGCCAGCAGCTTAGGTCTAACTAGCGGGGGATCCACAGATACGCAGTATTTT. Encoded protein: CASSLGLTSGGSTDTQYF.

The genes are TRBV7-2 and TRBJ2-1; the match to TRBD2 covers 8 bases. The CDR3 runs 14 residues. Germline V gene sequence: CDR1 SGHTA, CDR2 FQGNSA. J lost 10 bases, V lost 2 bases, and 7 bases had no gene match. The CDR3 sequence is CASSLTGLAREQFF. In DNA form, the CDR3 reads TGTGCCAGCAGCTTAACCGGACTAGCACGCGAGCAGTTCTTC.

The V gene is TRBV18, the J gene TRBJ2-1; D gene unclear. The length of the CDR3 is 13 residues. The germline gives CDR1 KGHSH, CDR2 LQKENI. Trimming cost V 0 bases and J 6 bases, with 6 bases left between them. CDR3: CASSPPSPNEQFF. The CDR3, as DNA: TGTGCCAGCTCACCACCGAGCCCCAATGAGCAGTTCTTC.

This clone was observed a few times. The rearrangement links TRBV6-4 to TRBJ2-2; TRBD2 agrees at 8 bases. In germline, CDR1 is MRHNA, CDR2 SNTAGT. The CDR3 spans 15 residues. V gave up 2 bases and J gave up 3 bases; unmatched junction bases: 2. The CDR3 spells CASSDGSGDTGELFF. CDR3 DNA sequence: TGTGCCAGCAGTGACGGTAGCGGGGACACCGGGGAGCTGTTTTTT.

This rearrangement joins TRBV7-3 to TRBJ1-2, with TRBD1 matching 9 bases. Germline CDR1 SGHTA, CDR2 FQGTGA. CDR3 size: 16 residues. With 0 bases clipped from V and 4 bases from J, the junction kept 6 bases outside the gene matches. The CDR3 spells CASSLTGQGRGYGYTF. CDR3 DNA sequence: TGTGCCAGCAGCTTAACTGGACAGGGGAGAGGCTATGGCTACACCTTC.

The J gene is TRBJ2-1, the V gene TRBV4-3, with 10 bases that match TRBD2. With 1 base clipped from V and 3 bases from J, the junction kept 6 bases outside the gene matches. Germline V gives CDR1 LGHNA, CDR2 YSLEER. The CDR3 runs to 17 residues. CDR3: CASSQARTSGHYNEQFF. The DNA for the CDR3 is TGCGCCAGCAGCCAAGCCCGGACTAGCGGCCACTACAATGAGCAGTTCTTC.

The genes are TRBV19 and TRBJ2-1, with D perhaps matching TRBD1 (6 bases). Per germline, CDR1 LNHDA and CDR2 SQIVND (reference sequence). This CDR3 spans 16 amino acids. V lost 4 bases and J lost 2, with 15 bases in between. CDR3 DNA sequence: TGTGCCAGTAGTAACCCCAGGGGTGGTCCCTACAATGAGCAGTTCTTC. Encoded protein: CASSNPRGGPYNEQFF.

This chain links TRBV4-1 with TRBJ2-3; 10 bases line up with TRBD2. Germline-derived CDR1 and CDR2 are MGHRA and YSYEKL. The CDR3 contains 14 residues. The J segment lost 6 bases and the V segment lost 5 bases, leaving 5 bases of the junction unmatched. DNA of the CDR3: TGCGCCAGCAGCGAAGCGGGGGGGCCTGATACGCAGTATTTT. This gives the protein CASSEAGGPDTQYF.

This clone was detected once. The chain uses TRBV4-3 and TRBJ1-1; 7 bases match TRBD1. Germline CDR1 LGHNA, CDR2 YSLEER. Trimming cost V 2 bases and J 5 bases; bases outside gene matches: 2. The length of the CDR3 is 13 residues. CDR3 in amino acids: CASSQSGGTEAFF. As DNA, the CDR3 is TGCGCCAGCAGCCAATCAGGGGGAACTGAAGCTTTCTTT.

This chain joins TRBV25-1 and TRBJ1-2; weak D call: TRBD1 (6 bases). The CDR3 spans 11 residues. V was cut by 4 bases and J by 8 bases, with 8 bases left in between. CDR1 is MGHDK and CDR2 is SYGVNS in the germline V gene. CDR3 sequence: CASSARGGYTF. In DNA form, the CDR3 reads TGTGCCAGCAGTGCCAGGGGCGGCTACACCTTC.

Here the CDR3 reads CASSISGQGAVYGYTF. The CDR3 region has the DNA TGTGCCAGTAGTATCTCGGGTCAGGGGGCCGTCTATGGCTACACCTTC. J is TRBJ1-2 and V is TRBV19; 8 nucleotides match TRBD1. The CDR3 covers 16 residues. J gave up 4 bases and V 3 bases, and 10 bases lay outside the gene matches. The germline V gene has CDR1 LNHDA and CDR2 SQIVND (reference sequence).

This clone was found once. This sequence joins TRBV18 and TRBJ2-1; 8 bases align to TRBD1. After removal of 4 bases from V and 7 bases from J, the junction contained 12 bases not matched to a gene. This CDR3 region has 16 residues. Germline V lookup: CDR1 KGHSH, CDR2 LQKENI. In nucleotides, the CDR3 is TGTGCCAGCTCACGGACTGGACAGGGTCGGCAGAATGAGCAGTTCTTC. Translating it yields CASSRTGQGRQNEQFF.

The rearrangement links TRBV2 to TRBJ2-5; tentatively, D is TRBD2 (7 bases). The CDR3 length is 14 residues. Trimming took off 5 bases at V and 4 bases at J, with 14 bases between the two ends. The V gene's germline CDR1 is SNHLY and CDR2 FYNNEI. CDR3 nucleotide sequence: TGTGCCAGCAGTTTTAGGGGGGGAGGAGAGACCCAGTACTTC. This encodes CASSFRGGGETQYF.

The CDR3 sequence: CAWSLAFQETQYF. Written as DNA, the CDR3 is TGTGCCTGGAGTTTAGCGTTCCAAGAGACCCAGTACTTC. The chain employs TRBV30 and TRBJ2-5; a weak D match, TRBD2 (5 bases). The V end was cut by 2 bases, the J end by 1 base, with 8 bases between. The CDR3 sequence is 13 residues long. The V gene's germline CDR1 is GTSNPN and CDR2 SVGIG (reference sequence). Filled out from reference TRBV30 and TRBJ2-5, the complete variable domain reads SQTIHQWPATLVQPVGSPLSLECTVEGTSNPNLYWYRQAAGRGLQLLFYSVGIGQISSEVPQNLSASRPQDRQFILSSKKLLLSDSGFYLCAWSLAFQETQYFGPGTRLLVL.

This sequence joins TRBV7-8 and TRBJ1-2; 10 bases match TRBD1. This CDR3 is built from 14 residues. V dropped 8 bases and J dropped 4; count of bases not matched to a gene: 7. Germline V lookup: CDR1 SGHVS, CDR2 FQNEAQ. CDR3 in amino acids: CASDPGQGIYGYTF. CDR3 DNA: TGTGCCAGCGACCCGGGACAGGGGATCTATGGCTACACCTTC.

In its sample, this clone was seen once. One end of the junction does not line up with germline, which may come from a read error. The sample has other DNA sequences that encode this CDR3 too. The gene calls are TRBV10-3 and TRBJ1-1; D perhaps matches TRBD1 (6 bases). The CDR3 has 14 residues. Germline lookup yields CDR1 ENHRY and CDR2 SYGVKD. CDR3 residues: CAITPTGLNTEAFF. DNA for the CDR3: TGTGCCATCACCCCCACAGGGCTGAACACTGAGGCTTTCTTT.